The 21 T cell receptor beta chains listed next were all sequenced from one sample in a study of Graves' ophthalmopathy and Graves' hyperthyroidism. The TCR beta CDR3 regions underwent amplification from RNA transcripts. HTBI primers were employed in first-round RT-PCR, then a second-round multiplex PCR followed. TCRdb called the multiplex PCR reads again in MiXCR, with one record for every CDR3 protein. The sample yields about 1.1 million distinct CDR3 sequences, about 38% seen once. Material for sequencing was peripheral blood or thyroid tissue (not recorded which). These TCRs come from an adult man with Graves' hyperthyroidism.

This clonotype was seen repeatedly, ten times or more. The rearrangement uses TRBV2 and TRBJ2-7, with 7 bases fitting TRBD1. After removal of 10 bases from V and 2 bases from J, the junction contained 11 bases not matched to a gene. Germline CDR1 reads SNHLY; CDR2 reads FYNNEI. The CDR3 spans 14 residues. CDR3 sequence (DNA): TGTGCCACCAAGCCGGGGACAGAAGCCTACGAGCAGTACTTC. Protein: CATKPGTEAYEQYF.

V gene TRBV10-3 combines with J gene TRBJ2-7, with 9 bases fitting TRBD1. The CDR3 contains 13 residues. The V gene's germline CDR1 is ENHRY and CDR2 SYGVKD. Trimming took 6 bases from V and 5 from J; bases not matched to a gene: 5. As DNA, the CDR3 is TGTGCCATCAGAGGGACAGGGAAAAACGAGCAGTACTTC. It translates to CAIRGTGKNEQYF.

This clonotype has a handful of counts. The chain couples TRBV29-1 to TRBJ2-7, with 9 bases identical to TRBD1. Germline CDR1 is SQVTM and CDR2 is ANQGSEA. The V and J ends lost 4 bases and 3 bases, in that order; junction bases with no gene match: 16. The CDR3 is 17 amino acids. The DNA for the CDR3 is TGCAGCGTTGTTCCCTGGACAGGGGACCCGCGGTTCTACGAGCAGTACTTC. Protein product: CSVVPWTGDPRFYEQYF.

This clonotype has a handful of counts. This sequence joins TRBV29-1 and TRBJ2-5; D possibly uses TRBD1 or TRBD2 (5 bases each). CDR1 is SQVTM, CDR2 ANQGSEA, per germline. The CDR3 length is 13 residues. V gave up 6 bases and J gave up 9 bases, with 20 bases separating them. CDR3 loop: CSVRDGGNQPQYF. Written as DNA, the CDR3 is TGCAGCGTGAGGGACGGTGGCAATCAGCCCCAGTACTTC.

The J gene is TRBJ2-7, the V gene TRBV20-1; unclear D gene. Trimming shortened V by 6 bases and J by 9 bases, and 18 bases separated the two germline ends. Germline CDR1 is DFQATT and CDR2 is SNEGSKA (reference sequence). The CDR3 contains 12 residues. The CDR3 reads CSAVNILLRQYF. CDR3 in DNA: TGCAGTGCCGTAAACATCCTCCTACGGCAGTACTTC.

CDR3 sequence reads: CASRADRGYYNEQFF. In nucleotides, the CDR3 is TGCGCCAGCAGGGCGGACAGGGGATACTACAATGAGCAGTTCTTC. The rearrangement joins TRBV10-2 to TRBJ2-7, with TRBD1 matching 9 bases. The end of the DNA fits TRBJ2-1 better, so the J call may be wrong. This CDR3 contains 15 residues. The germline V gene encodes CDR1 WSHSY and CDR2 SAAADI.

This clonotype appeared a single time. It is unclear where the CDR3 begins or ends on the DNA, so no DNA is shown, and the CDR3 is as TCRdb lists it. J is TRBJ1-5 and V is TRBV7-9. The germline V gene encodes CDR1 SEHNR and CDR2 FQNEAQ (reference sequence). From its first to its last residue, the CDR3 has 16 amino acids. CDR3 region: CASSLGVGSGNQPHHF.

The chain is built from TRBV5-1 and TRBJ2-7; D possibly uses TRBD1 or TRBD2 (6 bases each). The CDR3 length is 13 residues. V gave up 5 bases and J gave up 7 bases, with 16 bases separating them. Germline V gene data show CDR1 as SGHRS and CDR2 as YFSETQ. CDR3 residues: CASSRPGGAEQYF. Written as DNA, the CDR3 is TGCGCCAGCAGTCGACCCGGGGGCGCTGAGCAGTACTTC. Complete variable domain (other parts from reference TRBV5-1 and TRBJ2-7): KAGVTQTPRYLIKTRGQQVTLSCSPISGHRSVSWYQQTPGQGLQFLFEYFSETQRNKGNFPGRFSGRQFSNSRSEMNVSTLELGDSALYLCASSRPGGAEQYFGPGTRLTVT.

About this clonotype: A read error is possible here, since a much larger clone lies one base away. The chain recombines TRBV24-1 with TRBJ2-2; D is uncertain. The CDR3 covers 15 residues. V was cut by 8 bases and J by 0 bases, with 12 bases left in between. CDR1 is KGHDR and CDR2 is SFDVKD in the germline V gene. CDR3 loop: CATKQNRANTGELFF. DNA for the CDR3: TGTGCCACCAAGCAAAACCGAGCGAACACCGGGGAGCTGTTTTTT.

There are many counts of this clonotype. The rearrangement links TRBV10-3 to TRBJ2-7; D gene ambiguous. V was pared by 6 bases and J by 5 bases, with 17 bases between. CDR1 is ENHRY and CDR2 is SYGVKD in the germline V gene. The CDR3 consists of 14 residues. CDR3 in DNA: TGTGCCATCAGCTCGGGTCCCCCCCGGGACGAGCAGTACTTC. This translates into CAISSGPPRDEQYF.

This chain uses TRBV10-2 with TRBJ2-2; 8 nucleotides match TRBD1. Trimming cost V 6 bases and J 7 bases; bases outside gene matches: 4. Germline V lookup: CDR1 WSHSY, CDR2 SAAADI. This CDR3 has 13 amino acids. CDR3 protein: CASRQGAGGELFF. Written as DNA, the CDR3 is TGCGCCAGCAGGCAGGGGGCTGGCGGGGAGCTGTTTTTT.

This clonotype has a count of ten or more. The chain has TRBV20-1 and TRBJ1-2, with TRBD1 as a possible D gene (6 bases). With 7 bases removed from V and 4 bases from J, the gap between germline ends came to 13 bases. The germline gives CDR1 DFQATT, CDR2 SNEGSKA (reference sequence). The CDR3 spans 12 residues. The CDR3 nucleotides are TGCAGTGGGTTACAGGGAGCCTATGGCTACACCTTC. The encoded protein is CSGLQGAYGYTF.

Regarding this clonotype: A much larger clone is a single base away; this may be a read error. The rearrangement joins TRBV4-1 to TRBJ1-5; D is undetermined. V lost 0 bases to trimming and J lost 6 bases, with 12 bases between them. The germline V gene encodes CDR1 MGHRA and CDR2 YSYEKL. CDR3 size: 15 residues. The CDR3 nucleotides read TGCGCCAGCAGCCAAGAGGTAGGATCGGTTCAGCCCCAGCATTTT. Amino acid sequence: CASSQEVGSVQPQHF.

This clonotype was seen only a few times. The chain has TRBV5-1 and TRBJ2-7; 7 bases are a match to TRBD2. J lost 2 bases, V lost 2 bases, and 7 bases had no gene match. The CDR3 is 15 residues long. Germline V CDR1 and CDR2: SGHRS, YFSETQ. For the CDR3, the DNA is TGCGCCAGCAGCTTCGGGGGGTCCCCCGCCTACGAGCAGTACTTC. Translated: CASSFGGSPAYEQYF.

The chain has TRBV29-1 and TRBJ2-2, with TRBD2 matching 12 bases. Germline V gene sequence: CDR1 SQVTM, CDR2 ANQGSEA. This CDR3 is 19 amino acids long. The V segment lost 4 bases and the J segment 5 bases; nucleotides outside the gene matches: 17. CDR3 in DNA: TGCAGCGTTGGGCGCCCGACTAGCGGGAGTGGTGTTGGGACCGGGGAGCTGTTTTTT. Protein: CSVGRPTSGSGVGTGELFF.

This clonotype was counted ten times or more. The rearrangement uses TRBV4-3 and TRBJ1-6, with 8 bases fitting TRBD1. J lost 6 bases, V lost 4 bases, and 5 bases had no gene match. The CDR3 has 15 residues. Germline CDR1 reads LGHNA; CDR2 reads YSLEER. Written as DNA, the CDR3 is TGCGCCAGCAGCCCTGTGGGACAGGCTAATTCACCCCTCCACTTT. This translates into CASSPVGQANSPLHF.

The rearrangement links TRBV15 to TRBJ2-7; no firm D call. Per germline, CDR1 LNHNV and CDR2 YYDKDF (reference sequence). CDR3 length equals 13 residues. V was cut by 4 bases and J by 6 bases, with 13 bases left in between. CDR3 protein: CATSIGDAGEQYF. The CDR3 DNA is TGTGCCACCAGCATCGGAGACGCCGGCGAGCAGTACTTC.

The sample holds many counts of this clonotype. The CDR3 spells CASRTSGHDGELFF. The CDR3 region has the DNA TGTGCCAGCAGAACTAGCGGGCATGACGGGGAGCTGTTTTTT. The gene calls are TRBV2 and TRBJ2-2; 9 bases match TRBD2. The CDR3 is 14 residues long. V was clipped by 6 bases and J by 7 bases; unmatched bases: 6. The germline V gene encodes CDR1 SNHLY and CDR2 FYNNEI.

This clonotype was recorded at least ten times. V and J are TRBV25-1 and TRBJ1-1; perhaps TRBD1 as D (5 bases). Germline lookup yields CDR1 MGHDK and CDR2 SYGVNS. This CDR3 has 16 amino acids. V shed 1 base and J shed 4 bases, with 16 bases lying between them. CDR3 protein: CASSESRTGMVTEAFF. CDR3 nucleotide sequence: TGTGCCAGCAGTGAATCTCGAACAGGTATGGTCACTGAAGCTTTCTTT.

This chain joins TRBV19 and TRBJ1-1; D call uncertain. V was trimmed by 6 bases and J by 4 bases, leaving 6 bases between them. This CDR3 comprises 11 residues. Per the germline V gene, CDR1 is LNHDA and CDR2 is SQIVND (reference sequence). Here the CDR3 DNA reads TGTGCCAGTAGGTTGCCCACTGAAGCTTTCTTT. As protein: CASRLPTEAFF.

This clonotype has ten or more counts. The CDR3 DNA is TGTGCCACCACAGCGATCTACGAGCAGTACTTC. It is translated as CATTAIYEQYF. The chain carries TRBV10-3 and TRBJ2-7; D remains ambiguous. The V gene lost 10 bases and the J gene lost 3 bases, with 10 bases spanning the gap. The CDR3 is 11 residues long. Germline V gives CDR1 ENHRY, CDR2 SYGVKD.